This T cell receptor (beta chain) emerged from a study of OX40 agonist ivuxolimab in advanced cancers. Measured with immunoSEQ multiplex PCR; TCRdb has only the in-frame clones, and not every one. This table has 34,000 or so clones, around nine tenths appearing once. The CDR3 covers 15 residues. J gave up 5 bases and V 3 bases, and 7 bases lay outside the gene matches. From germline, CDR1 is MRHNA and CDR2 SNTAGT. The clonotype was recovered from an adult with an advanced solid tumor such as melanoma, head and neck, liver or kidney cancer. This material consisted of CD4+ or CD8+ T cells sorted from blood, taken in a trial of the OX40 agonist ivuxolimab. The J gene is TRBJ1-5, the V gene TRBV6-4; the match to TRBD1 covers 7 bases. The DNA for the CDR3 is TGTGCCAGCAGTGATCCGACAGGGTGTTATCAGCCCCAGCATTTT. This codes for CASSDPTGCYQPQHF.